A selection of T cell receptor beta chains follows, all from one sample in a study of identical twins. TCRdb reprocessed the 5' RACE reads via MiXCR and lists one record per CDR3 protein. The table shows about 720,000 distinct CDR3 sequences, with about 18% occurring only once. These same data were also listed under a study on T cells expressing NK-cell markers.

The sequenced material came from PBMCs. Every receptor here comes from a woman between 18 and 29 years old in good health. Each CDR3 is given with its conserved first and last residue. A D gene is named only where the DNA matches it firmly. Only some rows state a clone size, as once, few, many or a class for expanded clones.

d_call j_call clone_size v_call cdr3_length cdr3_nt cdr3_aa
TRBD2 TRBJ2-3 few TRBV7-8 15 TGTGCCAGCAGCTTTTCGGGGGGGCTGATAGATACGCAGTATTTT CASSFSGGLIDTQYF
NA TRBJ2-1 few TRBV12-3/TRBV12-4 15 TGTGCCAGCAGTTTATATGAAGACTCCTACAATGAGCAGTTCTTC CASSLYEDSYNEQFF
NA TRBJ2-7 few TRBV12-3/TRBV12-4 12 TGTGCCAGCAGTCCTGACAGCGGCGAGCAGTACTTC CASSPDSGEQYF
TRBD2 TRBJ2-1 NA TRBV20-1 12 TGCAGTGGCGGGGGGGCGGGCAATGAGCAGTTCTTC CSGGGAGNEQFF
NA TRBJ1-1 few TRBV12-3/TRBV12-4 14 TGTGCCAGCAGTGACCGGGACCGAAACACTGAAGCTTTCTTT CASSDRDRNTEAFF
NA TRBJ1-4 NA TRBV5-1 15 TGCGCCAGCAGGGGTAGACAGGCAACTAATGAAAAACTGTTTTTT CASRGRQATNEKLFF
NA TRBJ2-3 NA TRBV6-1 14 TGTGCCAGCAGTGATCTTGGTATGGCAGATACGCAGTATTTT CASSDLGMADTQYF
TRBD1 TRBJ1-1 NA TRBV10-3 15 TGTGCCATCAGTCGAGGCGGGACAGGGCTGTCTGAAGCTTTCTTT CAISRGGTGLSEAFF
TRBD1 TRBJ1-6 NA TRBV20-1 13 TGCAGTGCTAGAAGGGACAGGGTTTCACCCCTCCACTTT CSARRDRVSPLHF
NA TRBJ2-5 few TRBV9 14 TGTGCCAGCAGCTTGAGCCAGGAGGGGGAGACCCAGTACTTC CASSLSQEGETQYF
NA TRBJ2-2 few TRBV5-5 17 TGTGCCAGCAGCTTAGGGTCGGGGGCATCGACCACCGGGGAGCTGTTTTTT CASSLGSGASTTGELFF
NA TRBJ2-7 NA TRBV4-3 16 TGCGCCAGCAGCCAATACCACGGGAGTACGGGGTGGGAGCAGTACTTC CASSQYHGSTGWEQYF
TRBD1 TRBJ1-5 few TRBV7-9 16 TGTGCCAGCAGCCACTTCGGACAGGGTAATATTGAGCCCCAGCATTTT CASSHFGQGNIEPQHF
TRBD2 TRBJ2-7 few TRBV7-8 16 TGTGCCAGCAGCTTAGGCGGGAGAACCAGGACCTACGAGCAGTACTTC CASSLGGRTRTYEQYF
TRBD2 TRBJ2-1 few TRBV6-5 16 TGTGCCAGCAGTTACTCAGGGGCAAGCGGGGGATGGGAGCAGTTCTTC CASSYSGASGGWEQFF
TRBD2 TRBJ2-5 NA TRBV19 17 TGTGCCAGTAGTAAACCTCCGGGACTAGCGGGGCAAGAGACCCAGTACTTC CASSKPPGLAGQETQYF
TRBD2 TRBJ2-3 NA TRBV12-3/TRBV12-4 16 TGTGCCAGCACTTGGGCCGGGGGGGCCCACACAGATACGCAGTATTTT CASTWAGGAHTDTQYF
TRBD2 TRBJ2-1 many TRBV5-1 15 TGCGCCAGCAGAGAACTAGCGGGAGCCCACAATGAGCAGTTCTTC CASRELAGAHNEQFF
NA TRBJ1-1 few TRBV5-1 15 TGCGCCAGCAGCACCATGGGGGGGATGAACACTGAAGCTTTCTTT CASSTMGGMNTEAFF
NA TRBJ2-3 few TRBV6-1 14 TGTGCCAGCGGGGGGGCGGCCGACACAGATACGCAGTATTTT CASGGAADTDTQYF
NA TRBJ1-5 NA TRBV20-1 14 TGCAGTGCCGTTCCGGAGTATAGCAATCAGCCCCAGCATTTT CSAVPEYSNQPQHF
TRBD1 TRBJ1-1 NA TRBV12-3/TRBV12-4 15 TGTGCCAGCAGTTTGGGGGACAGGGGGTACACTGAAGCTTTCTTT CASSLGDRGYTEAFF
NA TRBJ2-3 NA TRBV5-6 13 TGTGCCAGCGGCTCTGGCGGGATTGATACGCAGTATTTT CASGSGGIDTQYF
NA TRBJ2-1 NA TRBV24-1 15 TGTGCCACCAGTGATTCCCACAGTTTCTACAATGAGCAGTTCTTC CATSDSHSFYNEQFF
TRBD2 TRBJ2-7 NA TRBV20-1 15 TGCAGTGCGACCACTAGCGGGGGACAAATACACGAGCAGTACTTC CSATTSGGQIHEQYF
TRBD2 TRBJ2-1 NA TRBV7-9 16 TGTGCCAGCAGCTTAGGAGCCGGGAGGCCCTACAATGAGCAGTTCTTC CASSLGAGRPYNEQFF
NA TRBJ2-7 NA TRBV6-2/TRBV6-3 14 TGTGCCAGCAGTTACGACGTGGTGACCTACGAGCAGTACTTC CASSYDVVTYEQYF
NA TRBJ2-6 NA TRBV20-1 15 TGCAGTGCTAGAGATCCTCTCGAGGGGGCCAACGTCCTGACTTTC CSARDPLEGANVLTF
NA TRBJ1-2 NA TRBV7-2 13 TGTGCCAGCAGCTTAGGGATGAGATATGGCTACACCTTC CASSLGMRYGYTF
NA TRBJ2-7 NA TRBV21-1 15 TGTGCCAGCAGCAAGCTAGGGGGGGTACCCTACGAGCAGTACTTC CASSKLGGVPYEQYF
TRBD1 TRBJ2-2 NA TRBV6-1 15 TGTGCCAGCAGGAAGGGACAGTTAAACACCGGGGAGCTGTTTTTT CASRKGQLNTGELFF
NA TRBJ1-6 few TRBV7-2 15 TGTGCCAGCAGCCTCAGGACGGGTCATAATTCACCCCTCCACTTT CASSLRTGHNSPLHF
NA TRBJ2-4 few TRBV27 14 TGTGCCAGCAGTTCTGACGAAGCCAAAAACATTCAGTACTTC CASSSDEAKNIQYF